This TCR beta chain was sequenced for a study of T cells after yellow fever vaccination. Across the study: Preparation of the low-cell-number fractions used SMART-Seq v4 Ultra Low Input.

The CDR3 loop spans 17 amino acids. The germline gives CDR1 DFQATT, CDR2 SNEGSKA (reference sequence). Points from the study as a whole: CD4 and CD8 compartments shared a small share of clonotypes, likely from convergent recombination. Subsequent booster samples again held most clones from primary vaccination (96% CD4, approximately 86% CD8). It was the secondary response that reached its peak faster, day 5 versus 15, but it was weaker.

With respect to this clonotype: Its antigen is unidentified.

TCRdb re-derived calls from the 5' RACE reads in MiXCR, one entry per CDR3 protein. Among about 550,000 distinct CDR3 sequences, approximately 21% were seen once, and the ten largest hold roughly an eighth. The receptor was isolated from a man aged 25-40 years who received the YFV17D yellow fever vaccine. The sequencing used PBMCs, collected 15 days after the yellow fever booster vaccination. The chain carries TRBV20-1 and TRBJ2-6; a possible D gene is TRBD2 (6 bases). Here the CDR3 reads CSGDAWGENSGANVLTF. The DNA for the CDR3 is TGCAGCGGAGATGCATGGGGGGAAAACTCTGGGGCCAACGTCCTGACTTTC.